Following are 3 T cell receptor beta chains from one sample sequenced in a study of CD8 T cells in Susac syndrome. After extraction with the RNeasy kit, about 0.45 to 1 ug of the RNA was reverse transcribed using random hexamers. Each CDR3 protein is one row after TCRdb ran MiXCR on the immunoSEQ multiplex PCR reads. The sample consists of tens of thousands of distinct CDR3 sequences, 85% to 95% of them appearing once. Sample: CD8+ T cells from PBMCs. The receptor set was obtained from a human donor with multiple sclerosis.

The CDR3 bases are TGCGCCAGTGTAGGACTCTCCTACAATGAGCAGTTCTTC. The encoded protein is CASVGLSYNEQFF. This chain links TRBV5-1 with TRBJ2-1, with D possibly matching TRBD2 (5 bases). The germline CDR1 and CDR2 sequences are SGHRS and YFSETQ. Between the trimmed V and J ends, which lost 8 bases and 0 bases, there was a span of 9 bases. The CDR3 extends over 13 amino acids.

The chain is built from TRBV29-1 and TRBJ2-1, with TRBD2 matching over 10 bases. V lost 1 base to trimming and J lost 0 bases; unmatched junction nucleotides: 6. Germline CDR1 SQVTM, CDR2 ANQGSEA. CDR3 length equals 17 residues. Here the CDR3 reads CSVEGLAGASSYNEQFF. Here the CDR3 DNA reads TGCAGCGTTGAAGGTCTAGCGGGAGCGAGCTCCTACAATGAGCAGTTCTTC.

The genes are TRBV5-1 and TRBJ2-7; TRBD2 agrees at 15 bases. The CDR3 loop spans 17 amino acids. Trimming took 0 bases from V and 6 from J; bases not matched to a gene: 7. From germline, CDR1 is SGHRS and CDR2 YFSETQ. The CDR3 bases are TGCGCCAGCAGCTTGGAAGGACTAGCGGGAGGGAGAGGCGAGCAGTACTTC. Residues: CASSLEGLAGGRGEQYF. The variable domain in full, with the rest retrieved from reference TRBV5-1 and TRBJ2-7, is KAGVTQTPRYLIKTRGQQVTLSCSPISGHRSVSWYQQTPGQGLQFLFEYFSETQRNKGNFPGRFSGRQFSNSRSEMNVSTLELGDSALYLCASSLEGLAGGRGEQYFGPGTRLTVT.